The 30 T cell receptor beta chains below come from one sample, sequenced in a study of identical twins. TCRdb reprocessed the 5' RACE reads with MiXCR, giving one entry per CDR3 protein. The sample has roughly 710,000 distinct CDR3 sequences; around 6% are singletons. Material: naive T cells sorted from blood. Receptors were obtained from a man between 18 and 29 years old in good health.

This clonotype was counted many times. The rearrangement links TRBV5-1 to TRBJ2-5; 8 bases are a match to TRBD1. The CDR3 loop spans 15 amino acids. The trim removed 4 bases at V and 3 bases at J, leaving 8 bases unmatched. The germline V gene encodes CDR1 SGHRS and CDR2 YFSETQ. DNA for the CDR3: TGCGCCAGCAGCCCACGGACAGGGCCCAAAGAGACCCAGTACTTC. Protein product: CASSPRTGPKETQYF.

CDR3 residues: CASSYYRGANTEAFF. In DNA, the CDR3 is TGTGCCAGCAGTTACTATCGCGGGGCCAACACTGAAGCTTTCTTT. The genes are TRBV6-5 and TRBJ1-1; TRBD1 might be the D (5 bases). CDR1 and CDR2 from the germline V gene are MNHEY and SVGAGI. V was pared by 1 base and J by 2 bases, with 11 bases between. The CDR3 contains 15 residues.

This clonotype was seen repeatedly, ten times or more. CDR3 amino acids: CASTARGRDGSPLHF. CDR3 bases: TGTGCCAGCACCGCTAGGGGCAGGGACGGTTCACCCCTCCACTTT. The chain employs TRBV12-3 or TRBV12-4 and TRBJ1-6; a weak D match, TRBD1 (5 bases). This CDR3 is built from 15 residues. V lost 7 bases and J lost 9, with 19 bases in between.

This chain links TRBV5-1 with TRBJ2-3, with D hard to call. Per germline, CDR1 SGHRS and CDR2 YFSETQ. This CDR3 contains 15 residues. Trimming cost V 2 bases and J 2 bases, with 12 bases left between them. CDR3 residues: CASSFQATVTDTQYF. CDR3 coding DNA: TGCGCCAGCAGCTTCCAAGCGACCGTCACAGATACGCAGTATTTT.

This chain connects TRBV7-8 to TRBJ2-7; no clear D gene. Between the trimmed V and J ends, which lost 5 bases and 2 bases, there was a span of 7 bases. CDR1 and CDR2 from the germline V gene are SGHVS and FQNEAQ. This CDR3 region has 12 residues. In DNA form, the CDR3 reads TGTGCCAGCAGCGGGCGAGCCTACGAGCAGTACGTC. Translating gives CASSGRAYEQYV.

The genes are TRBV7-6 and TRBJ1-6, with D possibly TRBD1 on 5 matching bases. The V and J ends lost 5 bases and 6 bases respectively, with 11 bases between them. The CDR3 loop spans 14 amino acids. Germline V gives CDR1 SGHVS, CDR2 FNYEAQ. The DNA of the CDR3 is TGTGCCAGCAGCCCCGGGGGGGTTAATTCACCCCTCCACTTT. It is translated as CASSPGGVNSPLHF.

At least ten counts were recorded for this clonotype. The V gene is TRBV7-2, the J gene TRBJ2-7; TRBD2 agrees at 8 bases. V lost 5 bases to trimming and J lost 7 bases; unmatched junction nucleotides: 13. Germline CDR1 is SGHTA and CDR2 is FQGNSA. This CDR3 is 15 amino acids long. This chain's CDR3 is CASSQDRAGVTEQYF. The CDR3 region has the DNA TGTGCCAGCAGCCAGGACAGAGCGGGAGTGACTGAGCAGTACTTC.

In this sample, this clonotype turned up many times. The gene calls are TRBV2 and TRBJ2-1; TRBD1 is a possible D gene (5 bases). Germline V gene lookup returns CDR1 SNHLY and CDR2 FYNNEI. The CDR3 sequence is 15 residues long. V was clipped by 3 bases and J by 3 bases, with 12 bases between them. The CDR3 DNA follows: TGTGCCAGCAGTGATCAGACAGTGAGCTACAATGAGCAGTTCTTC. Translated: CASSDQTVSYNEQFF. Supplemented by reference TRBV2 and TRBJ2-1, the full variable domain reads EPEVTQTPSHQVTQMGQEVILRCVPISNHLYFYWYRQILGQKVEFLVSFYNNEISEKSEIFDDQFSVERPDGSNFTLKIRSTKLEDSAMYFCASSDQTVSYNEQFFGPGTRLTVL.

In this sample, this clonotype turned up many times. The rearrangement links TRBV6-4 to TRBJ2-2, with TRBD1 matching over 8 bases. The trim removed 7 bases at V and 1 base at J, leaving 8 bases unmatched. The CDR3 is made up of 16 amino acids. Germline V gene sequence: CDR1 MRHNA, CDR2 SNTAGT. CDR3 sequence: CASITSDRENTGELFF. For the CDR3, the DNA is TGTGCCAGCATAACATCGGACAGGGAGAACACCGGGGAGCTGTTTTTT.

This clonotype was detected only a few times. The chain uses TRBV30 and TRBJ2-7, with 14 bases fitting TRBD2. The ends lost 5 bases at V and 5 bases at J; junction bases unmatched: 2. CDR3 size: 13 residues. Germline V gives CDR1 GTSNPN, CDR2 SVGIG (reference sequence). The CDR3 DNA follows: TGTGCCTGGGAGGGACTAGCGGGAGACGAGCAGTACTTC. Protein: CAWEGLAGDEQYF. Together with reference TRBV30 and TRBJ2-7, the CDR3 gives the full variable domain: SQTIHQWPATLVQPVGSPLSLECTVEGTSNPNLYWYRQAAGRGLQLLFYSVGIGQISSEVPQNLSASRPQDRQFILSSKKLLLSDSGFYLCAWEGLAGDEQYFGPGTRLTVT.

This clonotype has a count of ten or more. CDR3: CASSSDKVGELFF. CDR3 sequence (DNA): TGTGCCAGCAGCTCCGATAAAGTCGGGGAGCTGTTTTTT. The chain links TRBV9 to TRBJ2-2; D ambiguous. Trimming pared 4 bases from V and 7 bases from J, leaving 11 bases between. Per the germline V gene, CDR1 is SGDLS and CDR2 is YYNGEE. CDR3 length equals 13 residues.

This clonotype has at least ten counts. This rearrangement joins TRBV28 to TRBJ1-4; TRBD1 might be the D (5 bases). Germline values: CDR1 MDHEN, CDR2 SYDVKM. V gave up 3 bases and J gave up 2 bases, with 13 bases separating them. CDR3 size: 16 residues. DNA of the CDR3: TGTGCCAGCAGTTTGGGGGGAGTTGCTACTAATGAAAAACTGTTTTTT. This gives the protein CASSLGGVATNEKLFF. The variable domain in full, completed from reference TRBV28 and TRBJ1-4, reads DVKVTQSSRYLVKRTGEKVFLECVQDMDHENMFWYRQDPGLGLRLIYFSYDVKMKEKGDIPEGYSVSREKKERFSLILESASTNQTSMYLCASSLGGVATNEKLFFGSGTQLSVL.

There are many counts of this clonotype. The chain uses TRBV11-2 and TRBJ2-3, with D possibly matching TRBD2 (5 bases). V lost 2 bases, J lost 1 base, and 13 bases lay in between. The CDR3 is 16 residues long. Per germline, CDR1 SGHAT and CDR2 FQNNGV. The CDR3 loop reads CASSLLAIWGTDTQYF. DNA of the CDR3: TGTGCCAGCAGCTTACTAGCTATCTGGGGCACAGATACGCAGTATTTT. Full variable domain (outside the CDR3, taken from reference TRBV11-2 and TRBJ2-3): EAGVAQSPRYKIIEKRQSVAFWCNPISGHATLYWYQQILGQGPKLLIQFQNNGVVDDSQLPKDRFSAERLKGVDSTLKIQPAKLEDSAVYLCASSLLAIWGTDTQYFGPGTRLTVL.

This clonotype has only a few counts. The chain couples TRBV24-1 to TRBJ2-5; TRBD1 agrees at 8 bases. Germline loops: CDR1 KGHDR, CDR2 SFDVKD. V lost 2 bases, J lost 4 bases, and 11 bases stayed unmatched. CDR3 size: 17 residues. CDR3 loop: CATSDWESDRGGETQYF. CDR3 sequence (DNA): TGTGCCACCAGTGATTGGGAGAGCGACAGGGGTGGAGAGACCCAGTACTTC.

This clonotype was detected many times. This sequence joins TRBV20-1 and TRBJ2-3; 7 bases are shared with TRBD2. Germline CDR1 DFQATT, CDR2 SNEGSKA (reference sequence). The length of the CDR3 is 18 residues. The V and J ends lost 4 bases and 0 bases, in that order; junction bases with no gene match: 16. The CDR3 reads CSAIQAGRARSSTDTQYF. CDR3 coding DNA: TGCAGTGCTATTCAGGCGGGGAGGGCAAGATCTAGCACAGATACGCAGTATTTT.

This clonotype appeared once. A much larger clonotype is one base distant, so this may be a read error. The chain has TRBV10-3 and TRBJ2-2; a possible D gene is TRBD1 (7 bases). There are 16 residues in the CDR3. The germline V gene has CDR1 ENHRY and CDR2 SYGVKD. In DNA form, the CDR3 reads TGTGCCATCAGGCGGGACAGAAATACGAACACCGGGGAGCTGTCTTTT. Residues: CAIRRDRNTNTGELSF.

There are many counts of this clonotype. The V and J genes are TRBV10-3 and TRBJ2-4; TRBD1 aligns across 8 bases. The CDR3 is made up of 14 amino acids. V lost 2 bases and J lost 6; bases outside the gene matches: 3. CDR1 and CDR2 (germline): ENHRY, SYGVKD. This CDR3 reads CAISEDRGGNIQYF. The CDR3 nucleotides are TGTGCCATCAGTGAGGACAGGGGAGGAAACATTCAGTACTTC.

This clonotype was found many times. The chain has TRBV24-1 and TRBJ1-1, with no clear D. The germline V and J ends were trimmed by 5 bases and 0 bases, with 9 bases remaining between them. The CDR3 spans 14 residues. CDR1 and CDR2 from the germline V gene are KGHDR and SFDVKD. The CDR3 loop is CATSVGRVNTEAFF. Here the CDR3 DNA reads TGTGCCACCAGTGTCGGTCGGGTGAACACTGAAGCTTTCTTT.

There are many counts of this clonotype. The chain couples TRBV7-2 to TRBJ2-7; D may be TRBD2 (5 bases). The CDR3 has 15 residues. Germline CDR1 is SGHTA and CDR2 is FQGNSA. Trimming took 1 base from V and 0 from J, leaving 10 bases between them. Here the CDR3 DNA reads TGTGCCAGCAGCTTAGGGAGCGGAAACTCCTACGAGCAGTACTTC. This codes for CASSLGSGNSYEQYF.

The chain links TRBV20-1 to TRBJ2-3, with D possibly being TRBD1 or TRBD2 (5 bases each). The CDR3 spans 14 residues. V lost 3 bases and J 4 bases, leaving 14 bases between the germline ends. Germline assignment: CDR1 DFQATT and CDR2 SNEGSKA (reference sequence). The CDR3 loop is CSARGVLTPDTQYF. The CDR3 nucleotides read TGCAGTGCTAGGGGGGTGCTGACACCAGATACGCAGTATTTT.

This clonotype appeared many times. The V and J genes are TRBV6-2 or TRBV6-3 and TRBJ2-1, with 15 bases lining up with TRBD2. The CDR3 sequence is 18 residues long. The V segment lost 5 bases and the J segment 4 bases; nucleotides outside the gene matches: 9. Germline CDR1 reads MNHEY; CDR2 reads SVGEGT. The DNA of the CDR3 is TGTGCCAGCAGTAAGGGACTAGCGGGAGGCCCTCTGTACAATGAGCAGTTCTTC. This sequence encodes CASSKGLAGGPLYNEQFF.

Ten or more counts support this clonotype. The junction departs from the called germline gene at one end, perhaps through a read error. The CDR3 DNA sequence: TGCGCCAGCAGCTTGCGGGGTGAAGCTTTCTTT. Amino acids: CASSLRGEAFF. The genes are TRBV12-3 or TRBV12-4 and TRBJ1-1; D call uncertain. The CDR3 totals 11 residues.

The V and J genes are TRBV7-9 and TRBJ2-3, with TRBD2 matching 12 bases. The germline V gene has CDR1 SEHNR and CDR2 FQNEAQ (reference sequence). There are 17 residues in the CDR3. J gave up 4 bases and V 6 bases, and 11 bases lay outside the gene matches. The CDR3 loop reads CASRPRGGLAGSDTQYF. For the CDR3, the DNA is TGTGCCAGCAGACCTCGAGGAGGACTAGCGGGATCAGATACGCAGTATTTT.

This chain joins TRBV5-1 and TRBJ2-5; tentatively, D is TRBD1 (5 bases). The germline V gene encodes CDR1 SGHRS and CDR2 YFSETQ. The CDR3 has 15 residues. V dropped 7 bases and J dropped 0 bases, with 16 bases sitting between them. The chain's CDR3 is CASRKTVLYQETQYF. The CDR3 bases are TGCGCCAGCCGGAAGACAGTTTTGTACCAAGAGACCCAGTACTTC.

This chain uses TRBV4-1 with TRBJ2-5, with 14 bases matching TRBD2. This CDR3 comprises 18 residues. With 2 bases clipped from V and 0 bases from J, the junction kept 5 bases outside the gene matches. Germline V gene lookup returns CDR1 MGHRA and CDR2 YSYEKL. CDR3 DNA: TGCGCCAGCAGCCAACCGGGACTAGCGGGAGTCCACCAAGAGACCCAGTACTTC. Amino acid sequence: CASSQPGLAGVHQETQYF.

This clonotype was seen a handful of times. The J gene is TRBJ2-7, the V gene TRBV6-4; 9 bases line up with TRBD1. The germline CDR1 and CDR2 sequences are MRHNA and SNTAGT. CDR3 size: 15 residues. V was pared by 3 bases and J by 3 bases, with 6 bases of the junction left unmatched. DNA for the CDR3: TGTGCCAGCAGTGAGAAGGGACAGGGAGACTACGAGCAGTACGTC. This encodes CASSEKGQGDYEQYV.

This clonotype was counted only a few times. This chain uses TRBV11-2 with TRBJ1-1; D unclear. The CDR3 has 14 residues. Trimming removed 1 base from V and 4 bases from J, with 10 bases in between. In germline, CDR1 is SGHAT, CDR2 FQNNGV. CDR3 sequence (DNA): TGTGCCAGCAGCTTAGGAACTCGGGTCACTGAAGCTTTCTTT. This sequence encodes CASSLGTRVTEAFF.

This clonotype was observed at least ten times. The chain recombines TRBV28 with TRBJ2-1, with 7 positions matching TRBD2. The CDR3 has 14 amino acids. With V trimmed by 4 bases and J by 8 bases, 8 bases remained unmatched. Germline CDR1 and CDR2: MDHEN and SYDVKM. CDR3 sequence reads: CASSSPGGLDEQFF. Written as DNA, the CDR3 is TGTGCCAGCAGTTCCCCGGGAGGCCTTGATGAGCAGTTCTTC.

This clonotype occurred many times. The chain carries TRBV4-2 and TRBJ2-3, with D perhaps TRBD2 (6 bases). The CDR3 has 16 residues. With 4 bases removed from V and 1 base from J, the gap between germline ends came to 15 bases. The germline V gene has CDR1 LGHNA and CDR2 YNFKEQ. The chain's CDR3 is CASSPVSTGGTDTQYF. The CDR3 region has the DNA TGTGCCAGCAGCCCCGTTTCCACGGGGGGCACAGATACGCAGTATTTT.

In this sample, this clonotype turned up many times. This rearrangement joins TRBV25-1 to TRBJ2-2; the D is unclear. The germline CDR1 and CDR2 sequences are MGHDK and SYGVNS. The ends were cut back, 3 bases at V and 8 bases at J, with 4 bases in the middle. The CDR3 contains 11 residues. The CDR3 loop is CASSELGELFF. The DNA for the CDR3 is TGTGCCAGCAGTGAGCTAGGGGAGCTGTTTTTT.